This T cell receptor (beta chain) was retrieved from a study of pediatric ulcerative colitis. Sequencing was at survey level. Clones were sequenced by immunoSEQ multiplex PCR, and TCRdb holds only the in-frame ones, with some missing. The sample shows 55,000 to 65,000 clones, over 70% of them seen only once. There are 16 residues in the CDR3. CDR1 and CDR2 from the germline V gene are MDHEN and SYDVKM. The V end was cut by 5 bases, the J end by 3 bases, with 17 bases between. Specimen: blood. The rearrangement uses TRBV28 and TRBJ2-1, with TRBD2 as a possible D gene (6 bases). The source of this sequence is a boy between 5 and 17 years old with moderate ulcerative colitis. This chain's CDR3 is CASSLLTVGGYNEQFF. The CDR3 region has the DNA TGTGCCAGCAGTCTCCTTACTGTGGGGGGCTACAATGAGCAGTTCTTC.